The clone carrying this T cell receptor (beta chain) was detected a few times. Its target is not known. The method was immunoSEQ multiplex PCR; TCRdb's version includes in-frame clones alone and lacks a portion of them. The sample yields 4,000 to 5,500 clones, around four fifths seen once. V was clipped by 5 bases and J by 0 bases; unmatched bases: 7. The CDR3 sequence is 16 residues long. From germline, CDR1 is KGHSH and CDR2 LQKENI. These data originate in a study of immune evolution from preneoplasia to lung adenocarcinoma. Study-wide findings and caveats: Top clone frequencies peaked in normal lung, apparently declining through invasive adenocarcinoma. Later-stage lesions appeared to have more T cells, more diversity, less clonality.

Patients had resection in Japan or China between about 2014 and 2017. Two lung cancer pathologists independently confirmed each histologic diagnosis. V is TRBV18 and J is TRBJ2-1; TRBD2 matches 7 bases. The source material was FFPE adjacent normal lung tissue. This receptor was identified in a donor of 70 years or more with lung adenocarcinoma. DNA for the CDR3: TGTGCCAGCTCATCGTGGACTAGTCTCTCCTACAATGAGCAGTTCTTC. This sequence encodes CASSSWTSLSYNEQFF.